This TCR beta chain was observed in a study of CD8 T cells in Susac syndrome. Study-wide results and limits: The study recognized that the number of individuals in its TCR sequencing and HLA analysis was relatively small.

The CDR3 loop spans 14 amino acids. Per germline, CDR1 SGHNT and CDR2 YENEEA. The V gene lost 5 bases and the J gene lost 3 bases, with 10 bases spanning the gap. Note on this clonotype: Its antigen is unknown.

A quantity of about 0.45 to 1 ug RNA underwent reverse transcription using random hexamers. Across 54 Vbeta and 13 Jbeta, immunoSEQ multiplex PCR amplified TCR beta CDR3. TCRdb reprocessed the immunoSEQ multiplex PCR reads with MiXCR, giving one entry per CDR3 protein. Of 90,000 to 150,000 distinct CDR3 sequences listed, around 93% are singletons. This sequence originates from a human donor in good health. Sequenced material: CD8+ T cells from PBMCs. The V gene is TRBV11-3, the J gene TRBJ2-2; D perhaps matches TRBD1 (6 bases). For the CDR3, the DNA is TGTGCCAGCAGCGATAACAGGGACACCGGGGAGCTGTTTTTT. Translated, it gives CASSDNRDTGELFF.